Listed below are T cell receptor beta chains from one sample, sequenced in a study of T cell responses to AZD1222 COVID-19 vaccine. Produced via immunoSEQ multiplex PCR; TCRdb's table is partial and in-frame only. The sample has roughly 80,000 clones, about 90% seen once. Sample: peripheral blood, taken on day 0 of AZD1222 vaccination. Every receptor here comes from an adult in good health. Both conserved end residues are part of each CDR3. D genes are given only for firm matches. Clone size is not always given. Where it is, it says once, few, many or a class for expanded clones.

TRBV10-2	TRBD1	TRBJ1-6	NA	CASSPMTGGSSPLHF	TGCGCCAGCAGTCCCATGACAGGGGGAAGCTCACCCCTCCACTTT
TRBV12-3/TRBV12-4	NA	TRBJ2-5	NA	CASSLQEEETQYF	TGTGCCAGCAGTTTACAGGAGGAAGAGACCCAGTACTTC
TRBV28	NA	TRBJ1-1	NA	CASSLPGPNTEAFF	TGTGCCAGCAGTTTGCCAGGGCCGAACACTGAAGCTTTCTTT
TRBV5-5	NA	TRBJ1-1	NA	CASSALQGNTEAFF	TGTGCCAGCAGCGCCTTACAGGGGAACACTGAAGCTTTCTTT
TRBV5-1	TRBD1	TRBJ1-4	NA	CASSAGDRGGEKLFF	TGCGCCAGCAGCGCGGGGGACAGGGGTGGCGAAAAACTGTTTTTT
TRBV28	TRBD2	TRBJ2-2	NA	CASSGTKNTGELFF	TGTGCCAGCTCCGGGACTAAAAACACCGGGGAGCTGTTTTTT
TRBV5-4	TRBD2	TRBJ2-5	NA	CASSPGGGETQYF	TGTGCCAGCAGCCCGGGGGGTGGGGAGACCCAGTACTTC
TRBV5-1	TRBD1	TRBJ2-3	once	CASSLSQGAPDTQYF	TGCGCCAGCAGCTTGTCCCAGGGGGCCCCAGATACGCAGTATTTT
TRBV5-5	NA	TRBJ2-2	NA	CASSFPTGNTGELFF	TGTGCCAGCAGCTTCCCGACTGGGAACACCGGGGAGCTGTTTTTT
TRBV13	TRBD2	TRBJ2-1	NA	CASSAASGSSYNEQFF	TGTGCCAGCAGCGCGGCTAGCGGGAGCTCCTACAATGAGCAGTTCTTC
TRBV10-3	TRBD2	TRBJ2-7	NA	CAISEKTSGSYEQYF	TGTGCCATCAGTGAGAAGACTAGCGGGAGCTACGAGCAGTACTTC
TRBV18	NA	TRBJ2-3	NA	CASSAPPDTQYF	TGTGCCAGCTCCGCTCCTCCAGATACGCAGTATTTT
TRBV28	NA	TRBJ2-1	NA	CASSLWERPAEQFF	TGTGCCAGCAGTTTGTGGGAGAGACCGGCTGAGCAGTTCTTC
TRBV10-3	TRBD2	TRBJ2-1	NA	CAISISGTAYNEQFF	TGTGCCATCAGCATTAGCGGGACCGCTTACAATGAGCAGTTCTTC
TRBV5-1	NA	TRBJ2-1	NA	CASSSPIIQSSYNEQFF	TGCGCCAGCAGCTCTCCGATCATCCAAAGCTCCTACAATGAGCAGTTCTTC
TRBV19	TRBD2	TRBJ2-1	NA	CASSMARRSTSGREREQFF	TGTGCCAGTAGTATGGCCCGCCGATCAACTAGCGGGAGGGAGAGGGAGCAGTTCTTC
TRBV28	NA	TRBJ2-7	NA	CASSLSEIFGYEQYF	TGTGCCAGCAGTTTGTCCGAGATCTTTGGATACGAGCAGTACTTC
TRBV5-6	NA	TRBJ2-1	NA	CASELHHGSFSSYNEQFF	TGTGCCAGCGAACTGCACCACGGGTCCTTTAGCTCCTACAATGAGCAGTTCTTC
TRBV5-4	NA	TRBJ2-7	NA	CASSSGGQSVSEQYF	TGTGCCAGCAGCTCGGGGGGACAGTCGGTGTCGGAGCAGTACTTC
TRBV7-2	NA	TRBJ2-3	NA	CASSLGGQVTDTQYF	TGTGCCAGCAGCTTAGGGGGGCAGGTCACAGATACGCAGTATTTT
TRBV29-1	NA	TRBJ2-5	NA	CSVEGGRGETQYF	TGCAGCGTTGAAGGGGGGCGGGGAGAGACCCAGTACTTC
TRBV4-1	NA	TRBJ1-4	once	CASSLLDIREKLFF	TGCGCCAGCAGCCTCCTGGACATTCGAGAAAAACTGTTTTTT
TRBV9	TRBD1	TRBJ1-2	NA	CASSAWDRSNYGYTF	TGTGCCAGCAGCGCGTGGGACAGATCTAACTATGGCTACACCTTC
TRBV18	NA	TRBJ2-3	NA	CASRGFTSTDTQYF	TGTGCCAGCCGGGGGTTTACCTCCACAGATACGCAGTATTTT
TRBV28	NA	TRBJ2-5	NA	CASRQETQYF	TGTGCCAGCCGTCAAGAGACCCAGTACTTC
TRBV10-3	NA	TRBJ2-6	NA	CAISERLYSGANVLTF	TGTGCCATCAGTGAAAGACTTTACTCTGGGGCCAACGTCCTGACTTTC
TRBV27	NA	TRBJ1-6	NA	CASGIMGRPLHF	TGTGCCAGCGGGATCATGGGGAGGCCCCTCCACTTT
TRBV19	NA	TRBJ1-4	NA	CASSPPGRTLNEKLFF	TGTGCCAGTAGTCCGCCGGGGAGAACACTCAATGAAAAACTGTTTTTT
TRBV6-1	NA	TRBJ2-5	NA	CASSERDDRETQYF	TGTGCCAGCAGTGAAAGGGACGACAGGGAGACCCAGTACTTC